This T cell receptor beta chain was observed in a study of beta chain features in type 1 diabetes. This CDR3 region has 13 residues. CDR1 is SGDLS and CDR2 is YYNGEE in the germline V gene. Trimming took 4 bases from V and 1 from J, leaving 6 bases between them. Each sorted population was over 98% pure. Expressed TCRB transcripts were sequenced after all isolated RNA was converted to cDNA. Repertoires were generated with immunoSEQ multiplex PCR, while TCRdb's copy carries only in-frame clones and drops some. The sample has approximately 600,000 clones, about an eighth seen once. This clone was picked up a small number of times. The target antigen is unknown. Whole-study findings and limits: Within patients, naive, central memory and Treg TCRB repertoires seemed more similar than within healthy donors. Researchers report that Type 1 diabetes patients had moderately but significantly shorter TCRB CDR3s across all four CD4+ subsets. High TCR expression in some cells could lead to their over-representation in cDNA sequencing.

Specimen: naive CD4+ T cells from blood. This chain joins TRBV9 and TRBJ1-3; D is unresolved. This TCR was sampled from a man younger than 40 with type 1 diabetes. CDR3 in amino acids: CASSRVSGNTIYF. CDR3 DNA sequence: TGTGCCAGCAGCAGGGTATCTGGAAACACCATATATTTT.